This T cell receptor (beta chain) was identified during a study of identical twins. Study results and caveats: High-abundance cord blood beta clonotypes had fewer insertions; memory repertoires showed none. Out-of-frame alpha sequences common to twins exhibited a surplus of low generation probability.

A universal primer site was added by template switching, and unique molecular identifiers were carried by the cDNA. TCRdb reprocessed the 5' RACE reads with MiXCR, giving one entry per CDR3 protein. The sample has approximately 280,000 distinct CDR3 sequences, 8% to 9% seen once; the top ten hold roughly 2%. A note on this clonotype: Its matching antigen is unknown.

These data also formed part of another study, on yellow fever vaccine responses in identical twins.

Sequenced sample: memory (CD45RO+) T cells sorted from blood. This sequence originates from a young woman in good health.

The CDR3 loop is CASSGEHGGYTF. CDR3 nucleotides: TGTGCCAGCAGTGGGGAGCACGGAGGCTACACCTTC. The V call is TRBV2, the J call TRBJ1-2; D remains ambiguous. The CDR3 covers 12 residues. Germline V CDR1 and CDR2: SNHLY, FYNNEI. The V and J ends lost 4 bases and 8 bases respectively, with 11 bases between them.